A selection of T cell receptor beta chains follows, all from one sample in a study of cytomegalovirus exposure and HLA in healthy donors. The assay was immunoSEQ multiplex PCR, and TCRdb's table has in-frame clones only and misses some. Of some 340,000 clones in the sample, roughly 90% were seen once. The sample was PBMCs. Source of these receptors: a woman in her 30s in good health and CMV-seropositive. CDR3s include the opening cysteine and the closing phenylalanine or tryptophan. Each record gives: clone size, V gene, CDR3 length, J gene, D gene, CDR3 DNA, CDR3 protein. D genes are given only for firm matches. Clone size is given for some rows only: seen once, a few or many times, or a class if the clone is expanded.

clone_size: -; v_call: TRBV14; cdr3_length: 15; j_call: TRBJ1-4; d_call: -; cdr3_nt: TGTGCCAGCAGCCAAGGCGAAAGGGATTTTGAAAAACTGTTTTTT; cdr3_aa: CASSQGERDFEKLFF
clone_size: -; v_call: TRBV4-3; cdr3_length: 19; j_call: TRBJ1-1; d_call: -; cdr3_nt: TGCGCCAGCAGCCAAGATACCCCCTGGAGGGAGGGGGTAAACACTGCAGCTTTCTTT; cdr3_aa: CASSQDTPWREGVNTAAFF
clone_size: once; v_call: TRBV7-2; cdr3_length: 14; j_call: TRBJ2-3; d_call: TRBD2; cdr3_nt: TGTGCCAGCAACCTAGCGGGGGGAACAGATACGCAGTATTTT; cdr3_aa: CASNLAGGTDTQYF
clone_size: -; v_call: TRBV5-1; cdr3_length: 14; j_call: TRBJ2-7; d_call: TRBD1; cdr3_nt: TGCGCCAGCAGCCCGGACAGGTTTTCCTACGAGCAGTACTTC; cdr3_aa: CASSPDRFSYEQYF
clone_size: -; v_call: TRBV28; cdr3_length: 11; j_call: TRBJ2-7; d_call: -; cdr3_nt: TGTGCCAGCAGTTTGCAATACGAGCAGTACTTC; cdr3_aa: CASSLQYEQYF
clone_size: -; v_call: TRBV18; cdr3_length: 14; j_call: TRBJ2-3; d_call: -; cdr3_nt: TGTGCCAGCTCACCACCGTCAGGTACAGATACGCAGTATTTT; cdr3_aa: CASSPPSGTDTQYF
clone_size: -; v_call: TRBV7-8; cdr3_length: 15; j_call: TRBJ1-1; d_call: -; cdr3_nt: TGTGCCAGCAGCTCAGATGGGACGGTGAACACTGAAGCTTTCTTT; cdr3_aa: CASSSDGTVNTEAFF
clone_size: -; v_call: TRBV6-5; cdr3_length: 15; j_call: TRBJ1-6; d_call: -; cdr3_nt: TGTGCCAGCAGTTACAGGGGTGGGGATAATTCACCCCTCCACTTT; cdr3_aa: CASSYRGGDNSPLHF
clone_size: -; v_call: TRBV5-6; cdr3_length: 14; j_call: TRBJ2-7; d_call: -; cdr3_nt: TGTGCCAGCAGCATACTAAGTCCTCTCAGGGAGCAGTACTTC; cdr3_aa: CASSILSPLREQYF
clone_size: -; v_call: TRBV4-1; cdr3_length: 17; j_call: TRBJ1-3; d_call: -; cdr3_nt: TGCGCCAGCAGCCAAGATGAGGGGGGGCACTCTGGAAACACCATATATTTT; cdr3_aa: CASSQDEGGHSGNTIYF
clone_size: -; v_call: TRBV27; cdr3_length: 15; j_call: TRBJ2-7; d_call: -; cdr3_nt: TGTGCCAGCAGTTTGGAACAGAGGGGGACCTACGAGCAGTACTTC; cdr3_aa: CASSLEQRGTYEQYF
clone_size: -; v_call: TRBV18; cdr3_length: 14; j_call: TRBJ2-7; d_call: -; cdr3_nt: TGTGCCAGCTCACCAACACAGACAGAATACGAGCAGTACTTC; cdr3_aa: CASSPTQTEYEQYF
clone_size: -; v_call: TRBV4-3; cdr3_length: 11; j_call: TRBJ2-3; d_call: -; cdr3_nt: TGCGCCAGCAGCATTGGAGATACGCAGTATTTT; cdr3_aa: CASSIGDTQYF
clone_size: -; v_call: TRBV7-2; cdr3_length: 14; j_call: TRBJ2-1; d_call: -; cdr3_nt: TGTGCCAGCAGATCCGGGACGAGAAACAATGAGCAGTTCTTC; cdr3_aa: CASRSGTRNNEQFF
clone_size: -; v_call: TRBV2; cdr3_length: 14; j_call: TRBJ1-5; d_call: -; cdr3_nt: TGTGCCAGCAGTGGGGGCAAGGGGAGTCAGCCCCAGCATTTT; cdr3_aa: CASSGGKGSQPQHF
clone_size: -; v_call: TRBV6-1; cdr3_length: 14; j_call: TRBJ1-1; d_call: -; cdr3_nt: TGTGCCAGCAGTCTTGACAGGCGGAACACTGAAGCTTTCTTT; cdr3_aa: CASSLDRRNTEAFF
clone_size: -; v_call: TRBV7-6; cdr3_length: 15; j_call: TRBJ2-2; d_call: -; cdr3_nt: TGTGCCAGCAGCTTAGTTGGACAAAACGGCGGGGAGCTGTTTTTT; cdr3_aa: CASSLVGQNGGELFF
clone_size: once; v_call: TRBV7-2; cdr3_length: 14; j_call: TRBJ2-7; d_call: -; cdr3_nt: TGTGCCAGCAGCTATTTAACAGATTCCTACGAGCAGTACTTC; cdr3_aa: CASSYLTDSYEQYF
clone_size: -; v_call: TRBV6-1; cdr3_length: 12; j_call: TRBJ2-7; d_call: -; cdr3_nt: TGTGCCAGCAAGTCTAGGGGGTACGAGCAGTACTTC; cdr3_aa: CASKSRGYEQYF
clone_size: few; v_call: TRBV7-9; cdr3_length: 18; j_call: TRBJ2-7; d_call: TRBD2; cdr3_nt: TGTGCCAGCAGCTCCGCTGGGGTAGCGGGAGGTCCCATGGACGAGCAGTACTTC; cdr3_aa: CASSSAGVAGGPMDEQYF
clone_size: -; v_call: TRBV28; cdr3_length: 15; j_call: TRBJ1-5; d_call: -; cdr3_nt: TGTGCCAGCAGTTTACCAAACGAAGGGCCGGAGCCCCAGCATTTT; cdr3_aa: CASSLPNEGPEPQHF
clone_size: few; v_call: TRBV4-2; cdr3_length: 15; j_call: TRBJ1-2; d_call: -; cdr3_nt: TGTGCCAGCAGCCAAGGGTTAACTCCAGCCTATGGCTACACCTTC; cdr3_aa: CASSQGLTPAYGYTF
clone_size: -; v_call: TRBV7-2; cdr3_length: 12; j_call: TRBJ1-1; d_call: TRBD1; cdr3_nt: TGTGCCAGCAGCTCAGGGGGCACTGAAGCTTTCTTT; cdr3_aa: CASSSGGTEAFF
clone_size: -; v_call: TRBV7-9; cdr3_length: 14; j_call: TRBJ2-7; d_call: -; cdr3_nt: TGTGCCAGCAGCTTAGGCGGGGGCGGCTACGAGCAGTACTTC; cdr3_aa: CASSLGGGGYEQYF
clone_size: -; v_call: TRBV7-2; cdr3_length: 13; j_call: TRBJ1-4; d_call: -; cdr3_nt: TGTGCCAGCAGCTTACAGGGTTCGGTAAAACTGTTTTTT; cdr3_aa: CASSLQGSVKLFF
clone_size: -; v_call: TRBV7-3; cdr3_length: 14; j_call: TRBJ2-6; d_call: -; cdr3_nt: TGTGCCAGCACCTTAAACTCTGGGGCCAACGTCCTGACTTTC; cdr3_aa: CASTLNSGANVLTF
clone_size: -; v_call: TRBV2; cdr3_length: 14; j_call: TRBJ2-7; d_call: -; cdr3_nt: TGTGCCAGCAGTGAAATGGGGCAATCCTACGAGCAGTACTTC; cdr3_aa: CASSEMGQSYEQYF
clone_size: -; v_call: TRBV2; cdr3_length: 16; j_call: TRBJ2-3; d_call: -; cdr3_nt: TGTGCCAGCAGGGTCGGCGCGGGGGCCAACACAGATACGCAGTATTTT; cdr3_aa: CASRVGAGANTDTQYF
clone_size: -; v_call: TRBV6-1; cdr3_length: 14; j_call: TRBJ2-7; d_call: -; cdr3_nt: TGTGCCAGCAGTGAAGCCGAAGTATCGTACGAGCAGTACTTC; cdr3_aa: CASSEAEVSYEQYF
clone_size: once; v_call: TRBV7-8; cdr3_length: 14; j_call: TRBJ2-7; d_call: -; cdr3_nt: TGTGCCAGCTCTTCTCTCGGCAAAGCCGGCGAGCAGTACTTC; cdr3_aa: CASSSLGKAGEQYF
clone_size: -; v_call: TRBV28; cdr3_length: 15; j_call: TRBJ1-4; d_call: -; cdr3_nt: TGTGCCAGCACCAACAAAAACAGGGATAATGAAAAACTGTTTTTT; cdr3_aa: CASTNKNRDNEKLFF
clone_size: -; v_call: TRBV29-1; cdr3_length: 13; j_call: TRBJ1-3; d_call: -; cdr3_nt: TGCAGCGTTGGACACCTCTCTGGAAACACCATATATTTT; cdr3_aa: CSVGHLSGNTIYF
clone_size: -; v_call: TRBV6-5; cdr3_length: 14; j_call: TRBJ2-7; d_call: -; cdr3_nt: TGTGCCAGCAGTTCTGACTGGAGCTCCTACGAGCAGTACTTC; cdr3_aa: CASSSDWSSYEQYF
clone_size: -; v_call: TRBV30; cdr3_length: 13; j_call: TRBJ1-1; d_call: -; cdr3_nt: TGTGCCTGGAGTGTGGGAGGGGGCACTGAAGCTTTCTTT; cdr3_aa: CAWSVGGGTEAFF
clone_size: -; v_call: TRBV9; cdr3_length: 15; j_call: TRBJ2-7; d_call: TRBD2; cdr3_nt: TGTGCCAGCAGCCCCGCCGGGACTAGCGGCTACGAGCAGTACTTC; cdr3_aa: CASSPAGTSGYEQYF
clone_size: -; v_call: TRBV15; cdr3_length: 13; j_call: TRBJ2-7; d_call: -; cdr3_nt: TGTGCCACCAGCAGAGGGGACTTGGACGAGCAGTACTTC; cdr3_aa: CATSRGDLDEQYF
clone_size: -; v_call: TRBV7-7; cdr3_length: 18; j_call: TRBJ2-5; d_call: TRBD1; cdr3_nt: TGTGCCAGCAGCTGGGGACAGGGAGCCGGGGTTGGCGGCGAGACCCAGTACTTC; cdr3_aa: CASSWGQGAGVGGETQYF
clone_size: -; v_call: TRBV15; cdr3_length: 15; j_call: TRBJ1-2; d_call: -; cdr3_nt: TGTGCCACCAGCAGAGATCTTGGGGGATTCTATGGCTACACCTTC; cdr3_aa: CATSRDLGGFYGYTF
clone_size: -; v_call: TRBV6-5; cdr3_length: 12; j_call: TRBJ2-7; d_call: -; cdr3_nt: TGTGCCAGCAGAACGACTAGCTACGAGCAGTACTTC; cdr3_aa: CASRTTSYEQYF
clone_size: few; v_call: TRBV7-2; cdr3_length: 18; j_call: TRBJ2-7; d_call: TRBD1; cdr3_nt: TGTGCCAGCAGCTTTGTCGTGGGGAAAGGACAGGGGGCCTACGAGCAGTACTTC; cdr3_aa: CASSFVVGKGQGAYEQYF
clone_size: once; v_call: TRBV7-9; cdr3_length: 12; j_call: TRBJ2-7; d_call: -; cdr3_nt: TGTGCCAGCAGCTCCCGACAGGACGAGCAGTACTTC; cdr3_aa: CASSSRQDEQYF
clone_size: -; v_call: TRBV5-1; cdr3_length: 14; j_call: TRBJ2-7; d_call: -; cdr3_nt: TGCGCCAGCAGCGGGGTTGGCAGCCTCTACGAGCAGTACTTC; cdr3_aa: CASSGVGSLYEQYF
clone_size: -; v_call: TRBV11-2; cdr3_length: 16; j_call: TRBJ2-3; d_call: -; cdr3_nt: TGTGCCAGCAGCCTAGGACTCCGGTTATGGGAAGATACGCAGTATTTT; cdr3_aa: CASSLGLRLWEDTQYF
clone_size: -; v_call: TRBV27; cdr3_length: 16; j_call: TRBJ2-3; d_call: TRBD2; cdr3_nt: TGTGCCAGCAGTTCCACCGGGACTAGCGGTTCAGATACGCAGTATTTT; cdr3_aa: CASSSTGTSGSDTQYF
clone_size: -; v_call: TRBV27; cdr3_length: 15; j_call: TRBJ1-6; d_call: -; cdr3_nt: TGTGCCAGCAGTTTATCGGCCGGTGGTAATTCACCCCTCCACTTT; cdr3_aa: CASSLSAGGNSPLHF
clone_size: -; v_call: TRBV9; cdr3_length: 14; j_call: TRBJ1-1; d_call: TRBD1; cdr3_nt: TGTGCCAGCAGCGGACAGGGAGGAGACACTGAAGCTTTCTTT; cdr3_aa: CASSGQGGDTEAFF
clone_size: -; v_call: TRBV7-9; cdr3_length: 14; j_call: TRBJ2-5; d_call: -; cdr3_nt: TGTGCCAGCAGCTTGACAGCCAACCAAGAGACCCAGTACTTC; cdr3_aa: CASSLTANQETQYF
clone_size: -; v_call: TRBV7-6; cdr3_length: 12; j_call: TRBJ2-3; d_call: -; cdr3_nt: TGTGCCAGCACCGACTACACAGATACGCAGTATTTT; cdr3_aa: CASTDYTDTQYF
clone_size: -; v_call: TRBV27; cdr3_length: 21; j_call: TRBJ2-1; d_call: TRBD1; cdr3_nt: TGTGCCAGCAGCATTATCGGCGGGACAGGGGAGAGGGCCTGGGGGGACAATGAGCAGTTCTTC; cdr3_aa: CASSIIGGTGERAWGDNEQFF
clone_size: -; v_call: TRBV5-4; cdr3_length: 15; j_call: TRBJ2-1; d_call: TRBD2; cdr3_nt: TGTGCCAGCAGCTTGGATAGCGGGAGTAGAGATGAGCAGTTCTTC; cdr3_aa: CASSLDSGSRDEQFF
clone_size: -; v_call: TRBV6-5; cdr3_length: 16; j_call: TRBJ2-3; d_call: -; cdr3_nt: TGTGCCAGCAGTTACGGGCTGGGGGCGAGCACAGATACGCAGTATTTT; cdr3_aa: CASSYGLGASTDTQYF